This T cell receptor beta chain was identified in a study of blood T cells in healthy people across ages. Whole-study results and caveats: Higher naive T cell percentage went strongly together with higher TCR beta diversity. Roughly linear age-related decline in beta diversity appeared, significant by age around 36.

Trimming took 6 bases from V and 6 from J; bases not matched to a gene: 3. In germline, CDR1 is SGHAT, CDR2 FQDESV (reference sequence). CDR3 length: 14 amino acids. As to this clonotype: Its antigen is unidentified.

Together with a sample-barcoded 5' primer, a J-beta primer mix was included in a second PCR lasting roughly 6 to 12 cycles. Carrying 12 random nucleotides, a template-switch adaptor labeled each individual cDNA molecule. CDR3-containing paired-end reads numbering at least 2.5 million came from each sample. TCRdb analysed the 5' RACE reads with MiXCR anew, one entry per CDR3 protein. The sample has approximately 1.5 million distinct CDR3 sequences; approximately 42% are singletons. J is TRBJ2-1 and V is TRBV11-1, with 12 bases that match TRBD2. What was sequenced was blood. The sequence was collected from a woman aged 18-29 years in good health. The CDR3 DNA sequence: TGTGCCAGCAGGCTAGCGGGGGGGCTCAATGAGCAGTTCTTC. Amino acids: CASRLAGGLNEQFF.